A selection of T cell receptor beta chains follows, all from one sample in a study of CD8 T cells in ankylosing spondylitis. TCRdb fed the 5' RACE reads into MiXCR, producing one record per CDR3 protein. The top ten clones hold around 12% of a sample with some 130,000 distinct CDR3 sequences, about 7.3% of them seen once. Sequenced material: blood, either unsorted or a sorted T cell fraction (not recorded which). The source is a female donor with ankylosing spondylitis or in good health (not recorded which). Both conserved end residues are part of each CDR3. D genes are given only for firm matches. Clone size is stated in some rows and not others, as once, few, many or a class when expanded.

D,size,V,J,CDR3,DNA
.,few,TRBV7-9,TRBJ1-1,CASSVKGGMNTEAFF,TGTGCCAGCAGCGTAAAGGGGGGGATGAACACTGAAGCTTTCTTT
TRBD1,.,TRBV4-1,TRBJ2-6,CASSQGGQLGSGANVLTF,TGCGCCAGCAGCCAAGGGGGACAGCTAGGCTCTGGGGCCAACGTCCTGACTTTC
TRBD1,.,TRBV18,TRBJ2-3,CASSPPITGGGDTQYF,TGTGCCAGCTCACCACCAATCACAGGGGGAGGAGATACGCAGTATTTT
.,.,TRBV20-1,TRBJ1-5,CSARRGGRTPQHF,TGCAGTGCTAGGAGGGGTGGAAGGACGCCCCAGCATTTT
TRBD1,few,TRBV7-2,TRBJ2-7,CASSSQGTGSYEQYF,TGTGCCAGCAGCTCCCAGGGGACAGGGTCGTACGAGCAGTACTTC
TRBD1,many,TRBV18,TRBJ1-6,CASSLQGAGSNNSPLHF,TGTGCCAGCTCACTTCAGGGGGCCGGTTCTAATAATTCACCCCTCCACTTT
.,few,TRBV9,TRBJ2-2,CASSVGTPRTGELFF,TGTGCCAGCAGCGTGGGGACCCCGAGGACCGGGGAGCTGTTTTTT
.,few,TRBV30,TRBJ2-7,CAWSVSGANYEQYF,TGTGCCTGGAGTGTAAGTGGGGCCAACTACGAGCAGTACTTC
.,many,TRBV9,TRBJ2-7,CASSLGPASYEQYF,TGTGCCAGCAGCCTTGGGCCAGCCTCCTACGAGCAGTACTTC
.,.,TRBV6-1,TRBJ1-2,CASSEARGPNYGYTF,TGTGCCAGCAGTGAAGCCAGGGGCCCGAACTATGGCTACACCTTC
.,many,TRBV5-1,TRBJ2-2,CASSLEWGNTGELFF,TGCGCCAGCAGCTTGGAGTGGGGGAACACCGGGGAGCTGTTTTTT
.,many,TRBV7-6,TRBJ1-5,CASSLLHHQPQHF,TGTGCCAGCAGCTTATTACATCATCAGCCCCAGCATTTT
TRBD2,few,TRBV20-1,TRBJ2-5,CSAGLAGEETQYF,TGCAGTGCGGGACTAGCGGGGGAAGAGACCCAGTACTTC
.,many,TRBV7-6,TRBJ2-1,CASSFSGMSSYNEQFF,TGTGCCAGCAGCTTTAGCGGCATGAGCTCCTACAATGAGCAGTTCTTC
TRBD1,many,TRBV3-1,TRBJ1-1,CASSFTGGGAGTEAFF,TGTGCCAGCAGCTTCACGGGAGGGGGCGCGGGCACTGAAGCTTTCTTT
.,.,TRBV2,TRBJ2-5,CASKRGRETQYF,TGTGCCAGCAAGAGGGGCCGGGAGACCCAGTACTTC